What follows are 21 T cell receptor beta chains derived from one specimen sequenced in a study of OX40 agonist ivuxolimab in advanced cancers. Some clones are missing from TCRdb's copy, which holds only in-frame ones; the method was immunoSEQ multiplex PCR. The sample yields under 40,000 clones, 74% seen once. Sequencing used CD4+ or CD8+ T cells sorted from blood, obtained in a trial of the OX40 agonist ivuxolimab. Source of these receptors: an adult with an advanced solid tumor such as melanoma, head and neck, liver or kidney cancer.

The gene calls are TRBV7-3 and TRBJ1-6; D remains ambiguous. V lost 5 bases, J lost 10 bases, and 15 bases lay in between. Germline CDR1 SGHTA, CDR2 FQGTGA. The CDR3 runs 14 residues. DNA for the CDR3: TGTGCCAGCAGCCCCGGGCACAGTGGCTCACCCCTCCACTTT. This sequence encodes CASSPGHSGSPLHF.

This chain joins TRBV18 and TRBJ2-7; 9 nucleotides agree with TRBD1. The length of the CDR3 is 17 residues. After removal of 0 bases from V and 5 bases from J, the junction contained 11 bases not matched to a gene. CDR1 KGHSH and CDR2 LQKENI come from the germline V gene. The CDR3 sequence is CASSPPLSGTGIHEQYF. DNA of the CDR3: TGTGCCAGCTCACCACCTCTTTCCGGGACAGGGATACACGAGCAGTACTTC.

This clone has more than one count but fewer than ten. The V call is TRBV4-1, the J call TRBJ2-2; 10 bases line up with TRBD1. The J segment lost 5 bases and the V segment lost 3 bases, leaving 9 bases of the junction unmatched. Per germline, CDR1 MGHRA and CDR2 YSYEKL. This CDR3 is 17 amino acids long. The CDR3 is CASSHLTDRGSTGELFF. The DNA for the CDR3 is TGCGCCAGCAGCCACCTTACGGACAGGGGGTCAACCGGGGAGCTGTTTTTT.

The chain has TRBV6-5 and TRBJ2-4; D not resolved. CDR3 length: 14 amino acids. In germline, CDR1 is MNHEY, CDR2 SVGAGI. V lost 6 bases to trimming and J lost 3 bases, with 12 bases between them. The CDR3 region is CASSRIEGKNIQYF. As DNA, the CDR3 is TGTGCCAGCAGCCGAATAGAAGGCAAAAACATTCAGTACTTC.

In this sample, this clone turned up a few times. The gene calls are TRBV27 and TRBJ1-6; D ambiguous. This CDR3 region has 15 residues. V was cut by 6 bases and J by 7 bases, with 16 bases left in between. Germline CDR1 is MNHEY and CDR2 is SMNVEV (reference sequence). CDR3 residues: CASRPYSGGNSPLHF. CDR3 bases: TGTGCCAGCAGACCTTACAGTGGAGGGAATTCACCCCTCCACTTT.

The chain links TRBV23-1 to TRBJ1-2; TRBD1 agrees at 8 bases. TRBV23-1 is an ORF, with its function uncertain. With V trimmed by 5 bases and J by 4 bases, 12 bases remained unmatched. The CDR3 extends over 16 amino acids. CDR3 sequence reads: CASSLDRAQGAYGYTF. The CDR3 DNA reads as TGCGCCAGCAGTTTAGACAGGGCCCAGGGGGCCTATGGCTACACCTTC.

This chain links TRBV11-2 with TRBJ2-5; a possible D gene is TRBD1 (5 bases). The CDR3 has 15 amino acids. The germline gives CDR1 SGHAT, CDR2 FQNNGV. Trimming pared 3 bases from V and 5 bases from J, leaving 16 bases between. The CDR3, as DNA: TGTGCCAGCAGCTTGCTGGCGAAGTCAGGGGAGACCCAGTACTTC. It is translated as CASSLLAKSGETQYF. Variable domain in full (rest from reference TRBV11-2 and TRBJ2-5): EAGVAQSPRYKIIEKRQSVAFWCNPISGHATLYWYQQILGQGPKLLIQFQNNGVVDDSQLPKDRFSAERLKGVDSTLKIQPAKLEDSAVYLCASSLLAKSGETQYFGPGTRLLVL.

The rearrangement joins TRBV10-3 to TRBJ1-2; D gene ambiguous. The CDR3 loop spans 16 amino acids. Germline CDR1 is ENHRY and CDR2 is SYGVKD. Trimming removed 3 bases from V and 2 bases from J, with 16 bases in between. Here the CDR3 reads CAISDWGGVGNYGYTF. The CDR3 DNA reads TGTGCCATCAGTGACTGGGGTGGAGTAGGCAACTATGGCTACACCTTC.

The chain employs TRBV5-1 and TRBJ1-1; TRBD1 matches at 7 bases. The CDR3 is 15 residues long. With V trimmed by 4 bases and J by 8 bases, 14 bases remained unmatched. Per the germline V gene, CDR1 is SGHRS and CDR2 is YFSETQ. The CDR3 region is CASSLPRGQAKEAFF. The DNA of the CDR3 is TGCGCCAGCAGCCTCCCCCGAGGACAGGCAAAGGAAGCTTTCTTT.

The chain combines TRBV30 with TRBJ2-7; the match to TRBD1 covers 8 bases. The CDR3 runs to 14 residues. Germline V CDR1 and CDR2: GTSNPN, SVGIG (reference sequence). V dropped 4 bases and J dropped 1; count of bases not matched to a gene: 6. The CDR3 sequence: CAWTRQGRSYEQYF. For the CDR3, the DNA is TGTGCCTGGACACGACAGGGGCGTTCCTACGAGCAGTACTTC.

V is TRBV7-3 and J is TRBJ2-7; D may correspond to TRBD1 or TRBD2 (6 bases each). The CDR3 runs 14 residues. Trimming cost V 2 bases and J 0 bases, with 8 bases left between them. Germline values: CDR1 SGHTA, CDR2 FQGTGA. The CDR3 nucleotides read TGTGCCAGCAGCTTAGGGGGGCCCTCCTACGAGCAGTACTTC. Amino acid sequence: CASSLGGPSYEQYF. Full variable domain (outside the CDR3, taken from reference TRBV7-3 and TRBJ2-7): GAGVSQTPSNKVTEKGKYVELRCDPISGHTALYWYRQSLGQGPEFLIYFQGTGAADDSGLPNDRFFAVRPEGSVSTLKIQRTERGDSAVYLCASSLGGPSYEQYFGPGTRLTVT.

There are a few counts of this clone. The chain employs TRBV7-2 and TRBJ2-1; tentative D call: TRBD2 (5 bases). The V and J ends lost 8 bases and 8 bases respectively, with 13 bases between them. This CDR3 spans 12 amino acids. Germline values: CDR1 SGHTA, CDR2 FQGNSA. The CDR3 nucleotides are TGTGCCAGCGGGAGCGGATCCGATGAGCAGTTCTTC. Translation gives CASGSGSDEQFF. Supplemented by reference TRBV7-2 and TRBJ2-1, the full variable domain reads GAGVSQSPSNKVTEKGKDVELRCDPISGHTALYWYRQSLGQGLEFLIYFQGNSAPDKSGLPSDRFSAERTGGSVSTLTIQRTQQEDSAVYLCASGSGSDEQFFGPGTRLTVL.

The table lists this clone with a few counts. The V call is TRBV2, the J call TRBJ1-6; weak D call: TRBD1 (6 bases). The V end lost 5 bases, the J end lost 5 bases, and 16 bases lay between the germline ends. Germline values: CDR1 SNHLY, CDR2 FYNNEI. The CDR3 totals 16 residues. The CDR3 DNA reads TGTGCCAGCAGTATATCGGGGGGCCCGGATAATTCACCCCTCCACTTT. Protein sequence: CASSISGGPDNSPLHF. Based on the CDR3 plus reference TRBV2 and TRBJ1-6, the full variable domain is EPEVTQTPSHQVTQMGQEVILRCVPISNHLYFYWYRQILGQKVEFLVSFYNNEISEKSEIFDDQFSVERPDGSNFTLKIRSTKLEDSAMYFCASSISGGPDNSPLHFGNGTRLTVT.

This chain uses TRBV15 with TRBJ1-4; possible D gene TRBD1, 6 bases. Trimming took 0 bases from V and 7 from J, leaving 15 bases between them. Germline lookup yields CDR1 LNHNV and CDR2 YYDKDF (reference sequence). This CDR3 is built from 16 residues. For the CDR3, the DNA is TGTGCCACCAGCAGAGATCTTGTAACAGGGAGTGAAAAACTGTTTTTT. Amino acid sequence: CATSRDLVTGSEKLFF.

V gene TRBV5-1 combines with J gene TRBJ1-1, with a tentative D call TRBD1 (6 bases). CDR3 length: 15 residues. Looked up from germline, CDR1 is SGHRS and CDR2 is YFSETQ. With 1 base removed from V and 2 bases from J, the gap between germline ends came to 12 bases. CDR3 bases: TGCGCCAGCAGCTTGACCGGACAGACAAACACTGAAGCTTTCTTT. Translation: CASSLTGQTNTEAFF.

This clone was seen at least ten times. This rearrangement joins TRBV30 to TRBJ1-2; D remains ambiguous. The CDR3 consists of 11 residues. Trimming pared 0 bases from V and 8 bases from J, leaving 7 bases between. The germline gives CDR1 GTSNPN, CDR2 SVGIG (reference sequence). The CDR3 bases are TGTGCCTGGAGTGTCGGGGTAGGCTACACCTTC. It yields the protein CAWSVGVGYTF.

This sequence joins TRBV5-1 and TRBJ1-2; D perhaps matches TRBD1 (5 bases). V dropped 4 bases and J dropped 4 bases, with 17 bases sitting between them. Germline CDR1 SGHRS, CDR2 YFSETQ. This CDR3 spans 15 amino acids. The CDR3 DNA reads as TGCGCCAGCAGCCAATCGGGGGAGGCGCTCTATGGCTACACCTTC. Translation gives CASSQSGEALYGYTF.

V gene TRBV2 combines with J gene TRBJ2-2, with D unresolved. In germline, CDR1 is SNHLY, CDR2 FYNNEI. The CDR3 extends over 13 amino acids. V lost 1 base and J 5 bases, leaving 5 bases between the germline ends. In DNA, the CDR3 is TGTGCCAGCAGTGAAGTATCTACCGGGGAGCTGTTTTTT. The encoded protein is CASSEVSTGELFF.

The CDR3 loop reads CASSRDHTGGGETQYF. In DNA form, the CDR3 reads TGTGCCAGCAGCCGCGATCACACAGGGGGCGGAGAGACCCAGTACTTC. The V and J genes are TRBV28 and TRBJ2-5, with 9 bases fitting TRBD1. V was clipped by 6 bases and J by 4 bases; unmatched bases: 12. In germline, CDR1 is MDHEN, CDR2 SYDVKM. CDR3 length: 16 amino acids.

This chain connects TRBV4-1 to TRBJ2-5; the D call may be TRBD1 or TRBD2 (5 bases each). This CDR3 is 16 amino acids long. Germline CDR1 is MGHRA and CDR2 is YSYEKL. V lost 0 bases, J lost 4 bases, and 15 bases lay in between. The CDR3 reads CASSQDGRGGRETQYF. In DNA, the CDR3 is TGCGCCAGCAGCCAAGATGGACGGGGCGGGCGAGAGACCCAGTACTTC.

The sample holds a few counts of this clone. The CDR3 reads CSVPQANTGELFF. Written as DNA, the CDR3 is TGCAGCGTTCCACAGGCAAACACCGGGGAGCTGTTTTTT. The J gene is TRBJ2-2, the V gene TRBV29-1; D might be TRBD1 (5 bases). V dropped 5 bases and J dropped 2 bases, with 9 bases sitting between them. Per the germline V gene, CDR1 is SQVTM and CDR2 is ANQGSEA. The CDR3 runs 13 residues.